The subject of this entry is one T cell receptor (beta chain). MiXCR, run by TCRdb on the RT-PCR reads, gives a single entry per CDR3 protein. The sample shows about 160,000 distinct CDR3 sequences, roughly 11% of them seen only once. This sample is part of a study of response to subunit inactivated influenza vaccine. The TCR originated in a man aged 50 to 60 who received an inactivated influenza vaccine. Sequenced material: non-naive T cells sorted from PBMCs, taken 45 days after vaccination.

Here the CDR3 DNA reads TGCAGTGCTAGAGCCGGGACGTTGGGCTACAATGAGCAGTTCTTC. This gives the protein CSARAGTLGYNEQFF. V and J are TRBV20-1 and TRBJ2-1; D tentatively reads TRBD1 or TRBD2 (5 bases each). The germline CDR1 and CDR2 sequences are DFQATT and SNEGSKA (reference sequence). The CDR3 has 15 amino acids. V dropped 1 base and J dropped 3 bases, with 13 bases sitting between them.